This note documents a single T cell receptor beta chain sequence. How the authors handled the data: Amplification of reference gene primers provided the estimated nucleated cell counts. Some clones are missing from TCRdb's copy, which holds only in-frame ones; the method was immunoSEQ multiplex PCR. V and J calls and clone size follow that table, whereas D and trimming were derived from the DNA. The sample carries roughly 220,000 clones, 80% to 90% recorded once. This sample was included in a study of blood T cell repertoires in COVID-19. On the study more broadly: Acute and convalescent COVID-19 samples came from the United States, Italy and Spain. T cells, B-cell-depleted T cells, or PBMCs supplied cDNA or gDNA.

CDR3 length: 15 residues. V gave up 1 base and J gave up 1 base, with 9 bases separating them. CDR1 is SGHAT, CDR2 FQNNGV, per germline. Participants reported their clinical history, and cohort assignment relied on those reports. The material sequenced was PBMCs or T cells enriched from blood (not recorded which). The origin of this receptor is a woman aged 18-29 years in a cohort exposed to, infected with or recovered from COVID-19 (not recorded which). The chain couples TRBV11-2 to TRBJ2-3; D unresolved. CDR3 nucleotide sequence: TGTGCCAGCAGCTTAGGGCGACACGGCACAGATACGCAGTATTTT. It translates to CASSLGRHGTDTQYF.